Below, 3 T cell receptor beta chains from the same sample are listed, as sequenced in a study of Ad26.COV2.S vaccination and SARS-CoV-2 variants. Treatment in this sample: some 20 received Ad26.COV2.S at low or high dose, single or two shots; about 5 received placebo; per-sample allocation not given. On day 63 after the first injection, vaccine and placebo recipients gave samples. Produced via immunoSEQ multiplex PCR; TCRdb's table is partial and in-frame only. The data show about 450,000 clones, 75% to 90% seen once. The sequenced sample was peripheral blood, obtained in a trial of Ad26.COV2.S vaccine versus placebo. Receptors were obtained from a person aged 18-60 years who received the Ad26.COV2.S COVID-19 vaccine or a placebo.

In DNA form, the CDR3 reads TGTGCCACCAGTGATGGACAGGGGCGGGACGAGCAGTACTTC. Encoded protein: CATSDGQGRDEQYF. V gene TRBV24-1 combines with J gene TRBJ2-7; 9 bases agree with TRBD1. Germline CDR1 KGHDR, CDR2 SFDVKD. The CDR3 runs 14 residues. Trimming removed 3 bases from V and 5 bases from J; junction bases left unmatched: 4.

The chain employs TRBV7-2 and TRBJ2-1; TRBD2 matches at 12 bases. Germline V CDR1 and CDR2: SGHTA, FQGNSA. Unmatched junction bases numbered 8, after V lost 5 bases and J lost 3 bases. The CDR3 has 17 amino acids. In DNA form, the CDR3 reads TGTGCCAGCAGCCCGCGGACTAGCGGGATCCTCTACAATGAGCAGTTCTTC. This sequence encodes CASSPRTSGILYNEQFF. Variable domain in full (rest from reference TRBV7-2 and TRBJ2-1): GAGVSQSPSNKVTEKGKDVELRCDPISGHTALYWYRQSLGQGLEFLIYFQGNSAPDKSGLPSDRFSAERTGGSVSTLTIQRTQQEDSAVYLCASSPRTSGILYNEQFFGPGTRLTVL.

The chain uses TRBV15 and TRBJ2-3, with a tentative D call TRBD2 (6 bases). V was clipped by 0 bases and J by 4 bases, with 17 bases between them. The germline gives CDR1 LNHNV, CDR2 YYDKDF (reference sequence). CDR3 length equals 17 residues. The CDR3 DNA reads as TGTGCCACCAGCAGAGAAGGCAGGATTCCGGGGGCAGATACGCAGTATTTT. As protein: CATSREGRIPGADTQYF.